This TCR beta chain emerged from a study of response to subunit inactivated influenza vaccine. The sample holds a few counts of this clonotype. Its antigen remains unknown. Trimming cost V 4 bases and J 3 bases; bases outside gene matches: 8. The CDR3 runs to 16 residues. CDR1 and CDR2 (germline): LNHDA, SQIVND (reference sequence). Using its own MiXCR run on the RT-PCR reads, TCRdb lists one record per CDR3 protein. The data hold 540,000 or so distinct CDR3 sequences, with approximately 13% observed a single time. Overall study findings and caveats: Only a handful of new T cells, the authors suggested, are recruited with each seasonal influenza vaccination.

The clonotype comes from a man in his fifties or sixties who received an inactivated influenza vaccine. Source: PBMCs from blood, taken 45 days after vaccination. The rearrangement joins TRBV19 to TRBJ2-1; 8 nucleotides line up with TRBD2. The CDR3 region is CASSRIGLAVYNEQFF. CDR3 coding DNA: TGTGCCAGTAGTAGGATAGGACTAGCAGTCTACAATGAGCAGTTCTTC.